The rows below give T cell receptor beta chains drawn from one sample of a study of T cell responses to AZD1222 COVID-19 vaccine. Profiled with immunoSEQ multiplex PCR; TCRdb holds only in-frame clones, not every one. The sample carries 150,000 to 200,000 clones, under 95% recorded once. Sequenced here: peripheral blood, sampled on day 0 of AZD1222 vaccination. These receptors came from an adult in good health. Each CDR3 is given with its conserved first and last residue. The order of the fields is V gene, CDR3 protein.

TRBV24-1 CATSDTTTSYQPQHF
TRBV7-9 CASSEGQGSYQPQHF
TRBV27 CASSLGTGTEAFF
TRBV7-9 CASRQRTNTEAFF
TRBV15 CATSRDGQLNYGYTF
TRBV20-1 CSASGSQDSSDTQYF
TRBV7-8 CASKTYTGELFF
TRBV7-3 CASSSPVKSGRSLSYNEQFF
TRBV24-1 CATSDPTGGHREQYF
TRBV7-9 CASSLGVSSREQYF
TRBV3-1/TRBV3-2 CASSQGQDNYGYTF
TRBV10-1 CASSGLRLAGGLSYNEQFF
TRBV5-1 CASSLSLIVGSSYEQYF
TRBV27 CASSLGTGPGGGYTF
TRBV28 CASSSLLSNQPQHF
TRBV5-4 CASSEQGRTEAFF
TRBV6-5 CASSYIGQGEAFF
TRBV3-1/TRBV3-2 CASSPVQGSTDTQYF
TRBV2 CASSGYSNQPQHF
TRBV28 CASRHTGGNTGELFF
TRBV28 CAGGSRNEKLFF
TRBV3-1/TRBV3-2 CASSQAWAGEQFF
TRBV20-1 CSASWALNTEAFF
TRBV27 CASSLGVSFTDTQYF
TRBV7-6 CASSGQGGGTEAFF
TRBV19 CASSIQLAAGELFF
TRBV7-6 CASSKSGGEITGELFF
TRBV13 CASSLGGRFSYEQYF
TRBV27 CASSLAGRAYEQYF
TRBV9 CASSPRQGAGEQYF
TRBV10-3 CAISGDRGNYGYTF
TRBV19 CATAPPAGTGNYEQYF
TRBV11-1 CASRPPGQGKNEQFF
TRBV7-6 CASSPTGQNYEQYF
TRBV15 CATSRDGPFNDSSYNEQFF
TRBV2 CASSAGGGAPYEQYF
TRBV27 CASRRGGGSGRIPYEQYF
TRBV7-3 CASSLILGNEQFF
TRBV5-6 CASSLGDRGTEKLFF
TRBV5-1 CASRYSVRTDTQYF
TRBV7-9 CASSLAGQGRDTEAFF
TRBV6-2/TRBV6-3 CASSLGQGEETQYF
TRBV27 CASSRQPSYNEQFF
TRBV11-2 CASREGAGYGYTF
TRBV2 CASSFRGEGEKLFF
TRBV4-3 CASSQLGLAGTYNEQFF
TRBV27 CASTPLGQICKYF
TRBV7-2 CASSLRQGRLSPLHF
TRBV27 CASSSGDTETQYF
TRBV29-1 CSVVGDRDSPYEQYF
TRBV27 CASSYGQGTGEQYF
TRBV13 CASSELAGAYNEQFF
TRBV10-3 CAISDPSEATGGYTF
TRBV11-2 CASSLGAPGELFF
TRBV7-7 CASSPRVGTEAFF
TRBV4-1 CASSQTPGQGYNEQFF
TRBV18 CASSPRQVAGANVLTF
TRBV9 CASSPSKGQSRSGANVLTF
TRBV19 CASSIDRAKNSPLHF
TRBV4-3 CASSQLGQGLYEQYF